This TCR beta chain originates from a study of T-cell reconstitution after alpha-beta-depleted transplantation in children. Researchers prepared the TCRbeta library using unique molecular identifiers, the study reports. TCRdb re-analysed the PCR reads in MiXCR, keeping a single row per CDR3 protein. The table shows around 680,000 distinct CDR3 sequences, with roughly 17% occurring only once. The V gene's germline CDR1 is DFQATT and CDR2 SNEGSKA (reference sequence). This CDR3 has 11 residues. V lost 1 base to trimming and J lost 4 bases, with 4 bases between them. Specimen: PBMCs from the stem cell graft donor, collected from the stem cell graft. This TCR was sampled from a human donor who donated a stem cell graft to a child with acute myeloid leukemia. The chain recombines TRBV20-1 with TRBJ2-5; D not certain. The CDR3 reads CSARVPETQYF. Written as DNA, the CDR3 is TGCAGTGCTAGAGTACCAGAGACCCAGTACTTC.